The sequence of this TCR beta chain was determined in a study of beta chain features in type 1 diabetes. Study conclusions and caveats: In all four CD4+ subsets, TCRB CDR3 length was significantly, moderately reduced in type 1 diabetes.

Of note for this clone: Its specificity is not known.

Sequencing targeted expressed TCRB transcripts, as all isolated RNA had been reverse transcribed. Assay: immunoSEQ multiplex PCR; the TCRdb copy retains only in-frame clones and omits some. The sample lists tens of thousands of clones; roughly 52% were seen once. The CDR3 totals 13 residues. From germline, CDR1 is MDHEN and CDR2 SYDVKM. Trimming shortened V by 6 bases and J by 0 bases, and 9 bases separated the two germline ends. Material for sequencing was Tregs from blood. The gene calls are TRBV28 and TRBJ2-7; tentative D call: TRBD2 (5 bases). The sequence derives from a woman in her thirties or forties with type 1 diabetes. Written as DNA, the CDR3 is TGTGCCAGCAGGGACGGGAACTCCTACGAGCAGTACTTC. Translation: CASRDGNSYEQYF. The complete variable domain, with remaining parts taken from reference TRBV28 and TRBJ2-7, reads DVKVTQSSRYLVKRTGEKVFLECVQDMDHENMFWYRQDPGLGLRLIYFSYDVKMKEKGDIPEGYSVSREKKERFSLILESASTNQTSMYLCASRDGNSYEQYFGPGTRLTVT.